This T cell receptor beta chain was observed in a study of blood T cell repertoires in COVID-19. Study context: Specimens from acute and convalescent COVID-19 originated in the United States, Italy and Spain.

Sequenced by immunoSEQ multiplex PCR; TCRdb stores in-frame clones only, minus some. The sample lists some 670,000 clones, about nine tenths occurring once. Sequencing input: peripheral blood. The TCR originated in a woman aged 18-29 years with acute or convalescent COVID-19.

The DNA of the CDR3 is TGTGCCACCAGTGCCCCAGGGGGGAGCACAGATACGCAGTATTTT. Translating it yields CATSAPGGSTDTQYF. V usage is TRBV24-1 and J usage is TRBJ2-3, with D tentatively TRBD1 (7 bases). There are 15 residues in the CDR3. Germline values: CDR1 KGHDR, CDR2 SFDVKD. Trimming took 5 bases from V and 0 from J, leaving 11 bases between them.